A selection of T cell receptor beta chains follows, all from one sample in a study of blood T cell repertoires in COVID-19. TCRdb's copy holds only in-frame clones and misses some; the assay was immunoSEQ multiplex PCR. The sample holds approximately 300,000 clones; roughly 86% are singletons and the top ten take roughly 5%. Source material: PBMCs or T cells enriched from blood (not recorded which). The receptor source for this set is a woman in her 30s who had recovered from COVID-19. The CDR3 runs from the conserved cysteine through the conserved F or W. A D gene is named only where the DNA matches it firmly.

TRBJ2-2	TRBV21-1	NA	CASSKECRGPNTGELFF	TGTGCCAGCAGCAAAGAATGCAGGGGCCCGAACACCGGGGAGCTGTTTTTT
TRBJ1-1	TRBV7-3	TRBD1	CASSLTGGLVTEAFF	TGTGCCAGCAGCTTGACAGGGGGCTTGGTTACTGAAGCTTTCTTT
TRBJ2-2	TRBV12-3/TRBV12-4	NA	CASSYSRELFF	TGTGCCAGCAGTTACAGTCGGGAGCTGTTTTTT
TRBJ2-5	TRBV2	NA	CASQGWFETQYF	TGTGCCAGCCAGGGTTGGTTCGAGACCCAGTACTTC
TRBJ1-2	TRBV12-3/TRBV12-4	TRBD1	CASSYRQGYGYTF	TGTGCCAGCAGTTATAGACAGGGATATGGCTACACCTTC
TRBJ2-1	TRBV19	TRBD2	CASSIASSGEYNEQFF	TGTGCCAGTAGTATAGCATCTAGCGGGGAGTACAATGAGCAGTTCTTC
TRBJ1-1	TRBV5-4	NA	CASSSPGGTTEAFF	TGTGCCAGCAGCTCCCCCGGGGGGACCACTGAAGCTTTCTTT
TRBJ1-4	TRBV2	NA	CASSEMLAGKEKLFF	TGTGCCAGCAGTGAAATGTTGGCAGGAAAGGAAAAACTGTTTTTT
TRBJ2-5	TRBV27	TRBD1	CASSPRGRETQYF	TGTGCCAGCAGTCCCAGGGGGCGAGAGACCCAGTACTTC
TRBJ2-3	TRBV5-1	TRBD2	CASSTGLAGVDTQYF	TGCGCCAGCAGCACCGGACTAGCGGGGGTAGATACGCAGTATTTT
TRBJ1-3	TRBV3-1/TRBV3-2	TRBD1	CASSQRDRVFGNTIYF	TGTGCCAGCAGCCAAAGGGACAGGGTATTTGGAAACACCATATATTTT
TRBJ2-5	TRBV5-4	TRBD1	CASSLKTGGETQYF	TGTGCCAGCAGCTTGAAAACAGGGGGCGAGACCCAGTACTTC
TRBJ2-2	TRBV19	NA	CASTTRGEANTGELFF	TGTGCCAGTACTACCAGGGGTGAGGCGAACACCGGGGAGCTGTTTTTT
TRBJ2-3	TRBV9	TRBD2	CASSALAGLGDTQYF	TGTGCCAGCAGCGCCCTAGCGGGGTTAGGGGATACGCAGTATTTT